These 6 T cell receptor beta chains came from one sample sequenced in a study of EBV T-cell therapy then PD-1 blockade in nasopharyngeal carcinoma. Data came from immunoSEQ multiplex PCR; TCRdb stores just in-frame clones and leaves some out. The repertoire consists of around 20,000 clones, with roughly 80% occurring once and the leading ten covering approximately 31%. Time point denoted: 266 days after commencement of treatment, after nivolumab therapy. Treatment in this sample: AdE1-LMPpoly-expanded autologous EBV-specific T-cell therapy followed by anti-PD-1 nivolumab. Their antigens remain unidentified. The source material was CD8+ T cells from blood, sampled around day 270 from a patient whose treatment included autologous EBV-specific T cells and nivolumab. These receptors were obtained from a man aged 35 to 55 with nasopharyngeal carcinoma.

The chain employs TRBV6-4 and TRBJ2-7; the D gene is possibly TRBD2 (7 bases). The V end lost 3 bases, the J end lost 7 bases, and 22 bases lay between the germline ends. CDR3 length: 16 amino acids. Germline CDR1 is MRHNA and CDR2 is SNTAGT. DNA for the CDR3: TGTGCCAGCAGTGAAAAGGCCCGCCCGGGGAGGGGGGAGCAGTACTTC. Encoded protein: CASSEKARPGRGEQYF.

The rearrangement uses TRBV6-5 and TRBJ2-7; unclear D gene. Looked up from germline, CDR1 is MNHEY and CDR2 is SVGAGI. The CDR3 runs 14 residues. The germline V and J ends were trimmed by 6 bases and 4 bases, with 16 bases remaining between them. CDR3 DNA: TGTGCCAGCAGGGCCCCAAACAAACTTTACGAGCAGTACTTC. It is translated as CASRAPNKLYEQYF.

V gene TRBV29-1 combines with J gene TRBJ2-7, with D possibly matching TRBD2 (5 bases). This CDR3 comprises 11 residues. Germline V gene sequence: CDR1 SQVTM, CDR2 ANQGSEA. V was clipped by 7 bases and J by 2 bases, with 9 bases between them. DNA for the CDR3: TGCAGCGCGGGATTTACCTACGAGCAGTACTTC. The encoded protein is CSAGFTYEQYF.

The chain recombines TRBV6-2 or TRBV6-3 with TRBJ1-5; D might be TRBD1 (5 bases). Trimming took off 0 bases at V and 1 base at J, with 7 bases between the two ends. Germline V CDR1 and CDR2: MNHEY, SVGEGT. This CDR3 contains 15 residues. Written as DNA, the CDR3 is TGTGCCAGCAGTTACTCGGGGGGAAGCAATCAGCCCCAGCATTTT. This codes for CASSYSGGSNQPQHF.

The chain recombines TRBV14 with TRBJ1-2; 7 bases are shared with TRBD1. Germline CDR1 reads SGHDN; CDR2 reads FVKESK. V shed 2 bases, J shed 6 bases, and the junction held 6 bases outside the gene matches. The CDR3 totals 14 residues. CDR3 region: CASSQSRGRDGYTF. CDR3 in DNA: TGTGCCAGCAGCCAAAGCAGGGGGAGGGATGGCTACACCTTC.

Written as DNA, the CDR3 is TGTGCCAGCAGCGCTAAACCCCAGCATTTT. This translates into CASSAKPQHF. This chain joins TRBV9 and TRBJ1-5; no firm D call. From germline, CDR1 is SGDLS and CDR2 YYNGEE. The CDR3 is 10 amino acids. V was trimmed by 3 bases and J by 10 bases, leaving 5 bases between them. Filled out from reference TRBV9 and TRBJ1-5, the complete variable domain reads DSGVTQTPKHLITATGQRVTLRCSPRSGDLSVYWYQQSLDQGLQFLIQYYNGEERAKGNILERFSAQQFPDLHSELNLSSLELGDSALYFCASSAKPQHFGDGTRLSIL.